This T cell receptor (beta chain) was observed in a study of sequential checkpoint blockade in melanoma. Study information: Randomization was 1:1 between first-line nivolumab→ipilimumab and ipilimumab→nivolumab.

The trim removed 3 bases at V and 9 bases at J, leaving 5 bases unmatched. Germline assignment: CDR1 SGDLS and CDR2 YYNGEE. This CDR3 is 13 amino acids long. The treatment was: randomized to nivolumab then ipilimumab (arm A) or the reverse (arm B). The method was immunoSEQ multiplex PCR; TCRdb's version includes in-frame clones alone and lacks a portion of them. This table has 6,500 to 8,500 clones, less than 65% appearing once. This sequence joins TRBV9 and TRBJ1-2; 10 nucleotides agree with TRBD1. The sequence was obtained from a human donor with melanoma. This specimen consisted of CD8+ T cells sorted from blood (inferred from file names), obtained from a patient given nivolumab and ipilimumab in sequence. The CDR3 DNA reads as TGTGCCAGCAGCGGGGGACAGGGGCCCCGCTACACCTTC. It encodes CASSGGQGPRYTF. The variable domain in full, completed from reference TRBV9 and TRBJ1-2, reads DSGVTQTPKHLITATGQRVTLRCSPRSGDLSVYWYQQSLDQGLQFLIQYYNGEERAKGNILERFSAQQFPDLHSELNLSSLELGDSALYFCASSGGQGPRYTFGSGTRLTVV.